The next 15 T cell receptor beta chains were all read from a single sample in a study of human T cells and chemical hapten exposure (dated by TCRdb to 2020 to 2023). The sample's time point label, in plain terms: patch test 2, 6 weeks after DPC sensitization. Sample treatment or condition, as interpreted from the label and publication: therapeutic diphenylcyclopropenone sensitization with weekly scalp DPC. The protocol used for the library was RACE. The sequencer was a NextSeq 500. TCRdb ran its own pipeline on the public reads, namely fastp trimming at Q25 and MiXCR clone calling, and kept in-frame beta chains. Rows are combined by CDR3 protein, so each entry shows the most common genes and DNA. Recorded for this sample are 120,000 to 150,000 distinct CDR3 sequences; 12% of them occurred a single time. The ten most abundant clones make up around 1.4% of the sample. The sample was whole blood, taken in connection with sensitization to the hapten diphenylcyclopropenone (DPC). Source of these receptors: a woman in her fifties or sixties with alopecia areata. Some clones in this sample may be carry-over from other donors' samples.

This clonotype was found once. V usage is TRBV20-1 and J usage is TRBJ2-3, with 12 bases lining up with TRBD2. CDR1 is DFQATT, CDR2 SNEGSKA, per germline (reference sequence). V shed 3 bases, J shed 4 bases, and the junction held 8 bases outside the gene matches. This CDR3 region has 16 residues. The CDR3: CSASSRLAGAADTQYF. The DNA for the CDR3 is TGCAGTGCTAGTTCAAGACTAGCGGGAGCGGCAGATACGCAGTATTTT.

This clonotype was seen a few times. The chain has TRBV11-2 and TRBJ2-5; weak D call: TRBD1 (7 bases). The germline CDR1 and CDR2 sequences are SGHAT and FQNNGV. V lost 8 bases, J lost 7 bases, and 20 bases lay in between. The CDR3 has 14 amino acids. The CDR3: CASSPGGRGTTQYF. CDR3 bases: TGTGCCAGCTCTCCAGGGGGGCGCGGGACGACCCAGTACTTC.

This chain uses TRBV7-3 with TRBJ2-2; 10 bases agree with TRBD2. CDR1 and CDR2 (germline): SGHTA, FQGTGA. This CDR3 spans 21 amino acids. V dropped 2 bases and J dropped 4; count of bases not matched to a gene: 19. This chain's CDR3 is CASSLWLSGLAAGGATGELFF. Here the CDR3 DNA reads TGTGCCAGCAGCTTATGGCTCTCCGGACTAGCGGCCGGCGGGGCCACCGGGGAGCTGTTTTTT.

There are many counts of this clonotype. The chain links TRBV24-1 to TRBJ1-1; TRBD1 is a possible D gene (6 bases). The V gene lost 8 bases and the J gene lost 1 base, with 13 bases spanning the gap. Germline V gene data show CDR1 as KGHDR and CDR2 as SFDVKD. The CDR3 has 14 amino acids. CDR3 protein: CATTGGVGNTEAFF. The CDR3, as DNA: TGTGCCACCACGGGGGGCGTTGGGAACACTGAAGCTTTCTTT.

This clonotype occurred a few times. V is TRBV7-9 and J is TRBJ2-7; 10 nucleotides align to TRBD1. V was pared by 2 bases and J by 7 bases, with 11 bases of the junction left unmatched. Germline-derived CDR1 and CDR2 are SEHNR and FQNEAQ (reference sequence). The CDR3 loop spans 16 amino acids. The CDR3 reads CASSLPPATGGEEQYF. As DNA, the CDR3 is TGTGCCAGCAGCTTACCCCCCGCGACAGGGGGCGAGGAGCAGTACTTC.

This clonotype came up a few times. The gene calls are TRBV28 and TRBJ2-7; D is undetermined. The CDR3 is 13 residues long. V was clipped by 8 bases and J by 2 bases, with 13 bases between them. Germline loops: CDR1 MDHEN, CDR2 SYDVKM. CDR3 DNA sequence: TGTGCCAGCGGTCCTCCCCCTACCTACGAGCAGTACTTC. Protein: CASGPPPTYEQYF.

CDR3 amino acids: CSVEIQTYEQYF. Written as DNA, the CDR3 is TGCAGCGTTGAAATACAGACCTACGAGCAGTACTTC. The chain couples TRBV29-1 to TRBJ2-7, with D unclear. This CDR3 spans 12 amino acids. V was trimmed by 2 bases and J by 2 bases, leaving 7 bases between them. CDR1 and CDR2 (germline): SQVTM, ANQGSEA.

This rearrangement joins TRBV14 to TRBJ2-7, with 11 bases aligning to TRBD2. The CDR3 extends over 15 amino acids. V trimming: 1 base; J trimming: 7 bases; junction bases outside the gene matches: 6. The germline CDR1 and CDR2 sequences are SGHDN and FVKESK. The DNA for the CDR3 is TGTGCCAGCAGCCAAGTCCTAGCGGGAGGCGGAGAGCAGTACTTC. This encodes CASSQVLAGGGEQYF.

This clonotype was counted between two and nine times. The J gene is TRBJ1-6, the V gene TRBV12-3 or TRBV12-4; 7 bases map to TRBD1. The CDR3 spans 14 residues. The V and J ends lost 8 bases and 7 bases, in that order; junction bases with no gene match: 8. The CDR3 DNA is TGTGCCAGCGGTCGGACAGGCACCAATTCACCCCTCCACTTT. Amino acids: CASGRTGTNSPLHF.

The genes are TRBV7-3 and TRBJ2-3; perhaps TRBD1 as D (6 bases). Between the trimmed V and J ends, which lost 5 bases and 2 bases, there was a span of 14 bases. The germline V gene encodes CDR1 SGHTA and CDR2 FQGTGA. The CDR3 sequence is 15 residues long. CDR3: CASSLSTGFTDTQYF. Here the CDR3 DNA reads TGTGCCAGCAGCCTATCGACAGGATTCACAGATACGCAGTATTTT.

V usage is TRBV5-1 and J usage is TRBJ2-3; 8 bases agree with TRBD2. The CDR3 length is 15 residues. The V gene end was trimmed by 5 bases and the J gene end by 1 base; junction bases not matched to a gene: 6. The germline gives CDR1 SGHRS, CDR2 YFSETQ. CDR3 in amino acids: CASRPTTSGTDTQYF. Here the CDR3 DNA reads TGCGCCAGCAGGCCAACGACTAGCGGCACAGATACGCAGTATTTT.

J is TRBJ1-1 and V is TRBV30, with a possible D match to TRBD1 (5 bases). V was pared by 2 bases and J by 0 bases, with 13 bases between. Per germline, CDR1 GTSNPN and CDR2 SVGIG (reference sequence). CDR3 length: 15 amino acids. In nucleotides, the CDR3 is TGTGCCTGGAGTTCCGGGACTGCCATGAACACTGAAGCTTTCTTT. It encodes CAWSSGTAMNTEAFF.

J is TRBJ2-3 and V is TRBV15; D is undetermined. The ends were cut back, 5 bases at V and 1 base at J, with 7 bases in the middle. CDR3 length: 13 residues. Germline V lookup: CDR1 LNHNV, CDR2 YYDKDF (reference sequence). CDR3 in amino acids: CATSSGGTDTQYF. In DNA, the CDR3 is TGTGCCACCAGCTCGGGTGGCACAGATACGCAGTATTTT.

This clonotype showed up many times. The chain combines TRBV29-1 with TRBJ2-1, with 7 nucleotides matching TRBD2. Germline V gives CDR1 SQVTM, CDR2 ANQGSEA. Trimming cost V 7 bases and J 6 bases; bases outside gene matches: 9. The CDR3 length is 13 residues. CDR3 in amino acids: CSAPAGLRNEQFF. The CDR3 nucleotides read TGCAGCGCACCAGCGGGGCTTCGCAATGAGCAGTTCTTC.

This clonotype came up a few times. CDR3 in amino acids: CASSKIPPGPPGNTIYF. Written as DNA, the CDR3 is TGTGCCAGCAGCAAAATCCCTCCAGGCCCCCCTGGAAACACCATATATTTT. The chain combines TRBV21-1 with TRBJ1-3; no check of the table's D call, TRBD1, against the DNA was made. TRBV21-1 is a pseudogene. The CDR3 is 17 residues long.